Sequencing of this T cell receptor (beta chain) was carried out in a study of PD-1 blockade in classical Hodgkin lymphoma. The wider study: Patients were treated with nivolumab at 3 mg/kg, and this was given intravenously every 2 weeks. Study outcomes and limitations: Complete responders' diversity at baseline resembled that of newly diagnosed patients. Patients starting nivolumab under 1 year after ASCT were excluded. CD8+ TCR diversity did not rise significantly by C4D1, unlike CD4+.

This clone was seen a handful of times. Antigen: not known. Each and every patient relapsed after autologous stem cell transplantation, and patients got differing brentuximab vedotin exposure. Here immunoSEQ multiplex PCR was the method, and the copy in TCRdb shows in-frame clones only, minus some. The sample gives about 26,000 clones, approximately 82% of which show up once; around 10% is in the top ten. J gave up 5 bases and V 3 bases, and 11 bases lay outside the gene matches. Looked up from germline, CDR1 is MGHDK and CDR2 is SYGVNS. This CDR3 is built from 16 residues. The sequenced sample was peripheral blood mononuclear cells (PBMCs), obtained before the second cycle of nivolumab. The sequence was collected from a human donor with classical Hodgkin lymphoma. The rearrangement joins TRBV25-1 to TRBJ2-7; 9 positions agree with TRBD1. The CDR3 sequence: CASSDHRDRVRNEQYF. Here the CDR3 DNA reads TGTGCCAGCAGTGACCACCGGGACAGGGTTCGGAACGAGCAGTACTTC.